The sequence of this TCR beta chain was determined in a study of blood T cell repertoires in COVID-19. The table came from immunoSEQ multiplex PCR; TCRdb's copy has only in-frame clones and leaves some out. The profile shows 150,000 to 200,000 clones, 87% of them singletons. Losses at the gene ends were 5 bases for V and 2 bases for J; bases not matched to a gene: 3. Germline V gene data show CDR1 as SEHNR and CDR2 as FQNEAQ (reference sequence). The CDR3 totals 14 residues. The J gene is TRBJ1-5, the V gene TRBV7-9, with 7 nucleotides matching TRBD1. Material for sequencing was peripheral blood. The TCR was taken from a man aged 40-55 years with active or convalescent COVID-19. In DNA, the CDR3 is TGTGCCAGCAGCCCGACAGGGCGCAATCAGCCCCAGCATTTT. Translation: CASSPTGRNQPQHF.